This T cell receptor (beta chain) was retrieved from a study of blood T cell repertoires in COVID-19. Whole-study context: COVID-19 samples from acute and convalescent phases originated in the United States, Italy and Spain. PBMCs, B-cell-depleted T cells, or T cells provided the cDNA or gDNA that made up the material.

The V and J ends lost 5 bases and 4 bases respectively, with 14 bases between them. The CDR3 covers 14 residues. CDR1 SGHTA and CDR2 FQGNSA come from the germline V gene. Original handling: Reference gene primer amplification in the assay estimated nucleated cell counts. Sequenced by immunoSEQ multiplex PCR; TCRdb stores in-frame clones only, minus some. That table furnishes V, J and clone size, whereas the DNA furnished D and trimming. The data contain about 190,000 clones, 70% to 85% of them singletons. The source of this sequence is a woman between 50 and 59 years old with acute or convalescent COVID-19. The genes are TRBV7-2 and TRBJ1-2; D possibly corresponds to TRBD1 (5 bases). The sample comprised peripheral blood. DNA of the CDR3: TGTGCCAGCAGCCCGGCGGGGGATTTCTATGGCTACACCTTC. This codes for CASSPAGDFYGYTF.